A selection of T cell receptor beta chains follows, all from one sample in a study of T-cell memory formation after mild COVID-19. TCRdb used MiXCR to reprocess the 5' RACE reads, holding one entry per CDR3 protein. Altogether approximately 250,000 distinct CDR3 sequences are present, 16% being singletons, with the ten largest covering 22%. Sequences were obtained from PBMCs or a T cell subset sorted from them (not recorded which). These receptors were taken from a man younger than 35 who had mild COVID-19 (a few samples of this study predate the infection). Cell type and time point are not known. Each CDR3 is given with its conserved first and last residue. The order of the fields is D gene, V gene, J gene, clone size, CDR3 length, CDR3 protein, CDR3 DNA. D genes are given only for firm matches. Size tells how often a clone was seen (once, few, many) or the class of an expanded clone, and some rows leave it out.

.	TRBV9	TRBJ2-1	.	15	CASSVADATYNEQFF	TGTGCCAGCAGCGTAGCGGACGCTACCTACAATGAGCAGTTCTTC
.	TRBV9	TRBJ1-5	.	15	CASSVGSESHQPQHF	TGTGCCAGCAGCGTAGGGTCAGAGTCTCATCAGCCCCAGCATTTT
.	TRBV6-1	TRBJ2-1	few	12	CASSGNGHEQFF	TGTGCCAGCAGTGGGAACGGGCATGAGCAGTTCTTC
.	TRBV5-1	TRBJ2-2	.	15	CASSLARADRGELFF	TGCGCCAGCAGCTTGGCCCGGGCGGACCGCGGGGAGCTGTTTTTT
.	TRBV5-6	TRBJ1-2	.	13	CASSLGRTYGYTF	TGTGCCAGCAGCTTAGGGAGGACCTATGGCTACACCTTC
.	TRBV7-9	TRBJ2-5	.	12	CASRSGMETQYF	TGTGCCAGCAGGTCAGGGATGGAGACCCAGTACTTC
.	TRBV6-5	TRBJ2-1	.	11	CASSSASEQFF	TGTGCCAGCAGCTCCGCCAGTGAGCAGTTCTTC
TRBD1	TRBV9	TRBJ2-5	few	13	CASSADRGETQYF	TGTGCCAGCAGCGCCGACAGGGGGGAGACCCAGTACTTC
.	TRBV25-1	TRBJ2-3	few	15	CASSDQQDPTDTQYF	TGTGCCAGCAGTGACCAACAGGACCCCACAGATACGCAGTATTTT
.	TRBV7-2	TRBJ1-1	few	13	CASSLVWGTEAFF	TGTGCCAGCAGCTTAGTGTGGGGGACTGAAGCTTTCTTT
.	TRBV5-1	TRBJ1-1	few	11	CASSLPPEAFF	TGCGCCAGCAGCTTACCCCCTGAAGCTTTCTTT
.	TRBV12-3/TRBV12-4	TRBJ1-5	.	14	CASSLQGQGSPQHF	TGTGCCAGCAGTTTACAGGGGCAGGGCTCGCCCCAGCATTTT
TRBD1	TRBV6-5	TRBJ2-1	many	15	CASSYKGTGENEQFF	TGTGCCAGCAGTTACAAAGGGACAGGGGAAAATGAGCAGTTCTTC
.	TRBV12-3/TRBV12-4	TRBJ1-1	few	14	CASSSIPKVTEAFF	TGTGCCAGCAGTTCGATCCCGAAGGTCACTGAAGCTTTCTTT
TRBD1	TRBV5-1	TRBJ1-1	few	13	CASSSPGQGVPFF	TGCGCCAGCAGCTCACCGGGACAGGGTGTACCTTTCTTT